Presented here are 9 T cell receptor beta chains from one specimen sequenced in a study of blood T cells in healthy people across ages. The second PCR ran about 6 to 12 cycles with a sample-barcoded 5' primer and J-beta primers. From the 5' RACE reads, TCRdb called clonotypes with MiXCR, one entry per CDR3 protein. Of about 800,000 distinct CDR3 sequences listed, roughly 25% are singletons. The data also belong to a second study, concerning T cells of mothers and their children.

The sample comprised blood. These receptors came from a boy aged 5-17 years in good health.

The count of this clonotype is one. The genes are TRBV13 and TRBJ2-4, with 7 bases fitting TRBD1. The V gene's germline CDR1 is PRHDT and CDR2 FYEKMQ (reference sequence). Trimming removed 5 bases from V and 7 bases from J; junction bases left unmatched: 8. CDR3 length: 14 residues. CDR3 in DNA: TGTGCCAGCAGCCCCGGGACAGAGCACAACATTCAGTACTTC. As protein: CASSPGTEHNIQYF.

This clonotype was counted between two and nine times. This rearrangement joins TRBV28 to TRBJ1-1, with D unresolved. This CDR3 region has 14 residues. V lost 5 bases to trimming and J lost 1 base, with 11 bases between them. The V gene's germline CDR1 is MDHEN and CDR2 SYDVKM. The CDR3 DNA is TGTGCCAGCAGTGCACGAGTCGGGAACACTGAAGCTTTCTTT. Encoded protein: CASSARVGNTEAFF. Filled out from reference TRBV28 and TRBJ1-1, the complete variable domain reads DVKVTQSSRYLVKRTGEKVFLECVQDMDHENMFWYRQDPGLGLRLIYFSYDVKMKEKGDIPEGYSVSREKKERFSLILESASTNQTSMYLCASSARVGNTEAFFGQGTRLTVV.

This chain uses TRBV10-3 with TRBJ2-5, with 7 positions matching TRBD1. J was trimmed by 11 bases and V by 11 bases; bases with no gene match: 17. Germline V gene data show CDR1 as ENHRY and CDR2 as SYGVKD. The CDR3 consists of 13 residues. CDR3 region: CAVYRGPLGEQYF. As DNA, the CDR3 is TGTGCCGTCTACAGGGGCCCTTTGGGAGAGCAGTACTTC.

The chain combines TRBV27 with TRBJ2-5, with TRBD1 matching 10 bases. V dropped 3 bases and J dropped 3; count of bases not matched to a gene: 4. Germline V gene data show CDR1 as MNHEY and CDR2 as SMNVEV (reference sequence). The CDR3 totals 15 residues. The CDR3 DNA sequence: TGTGCCAGCAGTTTCCGTGGACAGGGGGAAGAGACCCAGTACTTC. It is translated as CASSFRGQGEETQYF.

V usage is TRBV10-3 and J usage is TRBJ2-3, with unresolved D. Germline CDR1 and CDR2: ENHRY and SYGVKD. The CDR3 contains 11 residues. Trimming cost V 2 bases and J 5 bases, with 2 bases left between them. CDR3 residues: CAISEGDTQYF. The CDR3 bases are TGTGCCATCAGTGAGGGAGATACGCAGTATTTT.

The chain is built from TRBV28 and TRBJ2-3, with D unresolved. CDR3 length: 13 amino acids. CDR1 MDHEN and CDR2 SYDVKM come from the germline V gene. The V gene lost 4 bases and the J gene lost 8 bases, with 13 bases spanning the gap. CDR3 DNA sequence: TGTGCCAGCAGTTCCAGGTTCTTTCCTACGCAGTATTTT. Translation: CASSSRFFPTQYF.

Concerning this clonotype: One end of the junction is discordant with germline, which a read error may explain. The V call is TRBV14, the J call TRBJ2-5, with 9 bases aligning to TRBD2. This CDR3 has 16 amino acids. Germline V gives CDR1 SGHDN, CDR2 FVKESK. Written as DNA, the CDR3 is TGCGCCAGCAGCCGGATAGCGGGAGTTGGTGAAGAGACCCAGTACTTC. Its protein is CASSRIAGVGEETQYF.

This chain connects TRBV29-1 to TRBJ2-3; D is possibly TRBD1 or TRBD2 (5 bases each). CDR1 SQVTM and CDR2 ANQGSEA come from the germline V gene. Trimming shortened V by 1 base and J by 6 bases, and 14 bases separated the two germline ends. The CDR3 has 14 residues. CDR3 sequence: CSVEAGPDEDTQYF. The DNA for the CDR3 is TGCAGCGTTGAAGCGGGGCCCGACGAGGATACGCAGTATTTT.

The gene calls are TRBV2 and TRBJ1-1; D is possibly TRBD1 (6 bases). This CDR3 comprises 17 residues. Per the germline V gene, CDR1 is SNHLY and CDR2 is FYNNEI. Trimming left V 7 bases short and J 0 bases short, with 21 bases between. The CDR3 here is CASTKRGGQGMNTEAFF. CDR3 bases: TGTGCCAGCACTAAGAGAGGGGGTCAGGGAATGAACACTGAAGCTTTCTTT.